This TCR beta chain was obtained from a study of blood T cell repertoires in COVID-19. Generated by immunoSEQ multiplex PCR, the TCRdb table keeps only in-frame clones and is missing some. The sample records about 490,000 clones, roughly 85% being singletons. The CDR3 totals 13 residues. Germline V CDR1 and CDR2: LGHDT, YNNKEL (reference sequence). The V end was cut by 3 bases, the J end by 5 bases, with 7 bases between. Comment on this clone: The sample has other DNA sequences that encode this CDR3 too.

This chain joins TRBV3-1 (or the pseudogene TRBV3-2) and TRBJ2-2; D remains ambiguous. Specimen: peripheral blood. The receptor was derived from a human donor in a cohort sampled during active COVID-19. The CDR3 protein is CASSQRGTGELFF. In DNA, the CDR3 is TGTGCCAGCAGCCAGAGAGGTACCGGGGAGCTGTTTTTT.